The 3 T cell receptor beta chains presented below share a single source sample, sequenced in a study of CD8 T cells in Susac syndrome. An input of roughly 0.45 to 1 ug of RNA was subjected to reverse transcription using random hexamers. Using its own MiXCR run on the immunoSEQ multiplex PCR reads, TCRdb lists one record per CDR3 protein. The sample has about 76,000 distinct CDR3 sequences, around 93% seen once. The sequencing sample was made of CD8+ T cells from PBMCs. The receptors come from a human donor with Susac syndrome.

V gene TRBV20-1 combines with J gene TRBJ1-1; D might be TRBD1 (6 bases). The CDR3 has 14 amino acids. V gave up 2 bases and J gave up 5 bases, with 15 bases separating them. Per germline, CDR1 DFQATT and CDR2 SNEGSKA (reference sequence). This CDR3 is CSARIWGQRTEAFF. The CDR3 nucleotides read TGCAGTGCTAGAATATGGGGGCAAAGGACTGAAGCTTTCTTT.

The rearrangement joins TRBV9 to TRBJ2-7, with 14 bases lining up with TRBD2. Trimming at V came to 4 bases and at J to 6 bases, leaving 12 bases not matched to a gene. CDR1 and CDR2 (germline): SGDLS, YYNGEE. The CDR3 is 17 amino acids. CDR3 sequence: CASSPTGTSGRKGEQYF. The CDR3 bases are TGTGCCAGCAGCCCAACCGGGACTAGCGGGAGAAAAGGCGAGCAGTACTTC.

The chain has TRBV27 and TRBJ2-3; D not resolved. Germline CDR1 is MNHEY and CDR2 is SMNVEV (reference sequence). Between the trimmed V and J ends, which lost 4 bases and 1 base, there was a span of 3 bases. CDR3 length: 12 amino acids. CDR3 nucleotide sequence: TGTGCCAGCAGTTCCCGCACAGATACGCAGTATTTT. Translating gives CASSSRTDTQYF.